These 26 T cell receptor beta chains were all obtained from the same sample, sequenced in a study of molecular identifiers for immune sequencing clone quantification. One entry per CDR3 protein, called by TCRdb with MiXCR from the PCR reads. The repertoire holds about 510,000 distinct CDR3 sequences, with over 20% as singletons. Sequenced material: naive CD8+ T cells from blood, with Jurkat cell RNA spiked in. Subset given: FACS-sorted CD8+CD4-CCR7+CD45RA+ naive T cells. Receptor source: a human donor in good health. Some libraries in this study had Jurkat cell RNA spiked in.

This clonotype has a count of ten or more. This chain connects TRBV12-3 or TRBV12-4 to TRBJ1-1, with D unresolved. V dropped 6 bases and J dropped 6 bases, with 11 bases sitting between them. CDR3 length equals 12 residues. The DNA for the CDR3 is TGTGCCAGCAGCGGAGTCGGTTCTGAAGCTTTCTTT. This encodes CASSGVGSEAFF.

This clonotype occurred many times. The rearrangement joins TRBV6-2 or TRBV6-3 to TRBJ2-7; D is unresolved. The CDR3 loop spans 11 amino acids. The V end lost 6 bases, the J end lost 3 bases, and 6 bases lay between the germline ends. Germline V gene sequence: CDR1 MNHEY, CDR2 SVGEGT. Here the CDR3 reads CASSRVYEQYF. The DNA of the CDR3 is TGTGCCAGCAGCCGGGTCTACGAGCAGTACTTC.

The sample holds a few counts of this clonotype. V is TRBV4-2 and J is TRBJ1-6; D remains unclear. Trimming removed 0 bases at V and 6 bases at J, with 12 bases between. Looked up from germline, CDR1 is LGHNA and CDR2 is YNFKEQ. The CDR3 is 16 amino acids. The CDR3 loop reads CASSQDRSSLNSPLHF. The CDR3 nucleotides are TGTGCCAGCAGCCAAGACAGATCATCTCTTAATTCACCCCTCCACTTT.

This clonotype was counted many times. V and J are TRBV20-1 and TRBJ2-2; the match to TRBD1 covers 8 bases. The germline V gene has CDR1 DFQATT and CDR2 SNEGSKA (reference sequence). V dropped 0 bases and J dropped 1; count of bases not matched to a gene: 4. The CDR3 spans 16 residues. The CDR3 DNA follows: TGCAGTGCTAGAGATCTGGGACAGGAGAACACCGGGGAGCTGTTTTTT. Protein sequence: CSARDLGQENTGELFF.

This clonotype appeared many times. V gene TRBV6-5 combines with J gene TRBJ2-3; 9 bases line up with TRBD1. After removal of 4 bases from V and 1 base from J, the junction contained 3 bases not matched to a gene. This CDR3 region has 15 residues. Germline CDR1 and CDR2: MNHEY and SVGAGI. The CDR3 DNA sequence: TGTGCCAGCAGTTGGGACAGGGTGGGCACAGATACGCAGTATTTT. Translation: CASSWDRVGTDTQYF.

This chain connects TRBV7-9 to TRBJ2-5; a possible D gene is TRBD2 (5 bases). Trimming left V 9 bases short and J 7 bases short, with 15 bases between. Per the germline V gene, CDR1 is SEHNR and CDR2 is FQNEAQ (reference sequence). This CDR3 is built from 12 residues. The CDR3 region is CASEGTLGTQYF. The CDR3 DNA is TGTGCCAGTGAGGGTACACTAGGGACCCAGTACTTC.

The table lists this clonotype with a few counts. CDR3 DNA: TGCAGTGCTAGAGATCATCCGGGAGAGGGGGAGACCCAGTACTTC. It encodes CSARDHPGEGETQYF. The rearrangement joins TRBV20-1 to TRBJ2-5; D possibly corresponds to TRBD2 (6 bases). Trimming shortened V by 0 bases and J by 5 bases, and 16 bases separated the two germline ends. Germline CDR1 is DFQATT and CDR2 is SNEGSKA (reference sequence). This CDR3 contains 15 residues.

This clonotype was seen just once. One base away lies a much larger clone, so this may be a sequencing read error. The genes are TRBV4-2 and TRBJ2-1; possible D gene TRBD2, 6 bases. Germline V gives CDR1 LGHNA, CDR2 YNFKEQ. CDR3 length: 14 amino acids. For the CDR3, the DNA is TGTGCCAGCAGCCGCCAGGGACTCGAGAATGAGCAGCTCTTC. Amino acid sequence: CASSRQGLENEQLF.

Ten or more counts support this clonotype. The J gene is TRBJ1-5, the V gene TRBV27; unclear D gene. The germline V gene encodes CDR1 MNHEY and CDR2 SMNVEV (reference sequence). V gave up 5 bases and J gave up 0 bases, with 11 bases separating them. This CDR3 comprises 15 residues. The CDR3 spells CASSLAPDSNQPQHF. The CDR3 region has the DNA TGTGCCAGCAGTCTGGCGCCCGATAGCAATCAGCCCCAGCATTTT.

Concerning this clonotype itself: This clone may be a read error of a much larger clone one base away. The rearrangement uses TRBV5-3 and TRBJ2-3, with a weak D call TRBD1 (6 bases). TRBV5-3 is given ORF status, its function remaining uncertain. This CDR3 spans 15 amino acids. CDR3 coding DNA: TGTGTCAGCAGCACAGGGACAACTAGCACAGATACGCAGTATTTT. This codes for CVSSTGTTSTDTQYF.

The chain couples TRBV4-3 to TRBJ1-6; no reliable D call. CDR3 length: 17 amino acids. Germline assignment: CDR1 LGHNA and CDR2 YSLEER. The V end was cut by 6 bases, the J end by 0 bases, with 15 bases between. The CDR3 DNA reads as TGCGCCAGCAGTTACAAGACTGAGAGCTCCTATAATTCACCCCTCCACTTT. Its translation is CASSYKTESSYNSPLHF.

At least ten counts were recorded for this clonotype. This rearrangement joins TRBV13 to TRBJ1-1, with D uncertain. Trimming pared 2 bases from V and 10 bases from J, leaving 11 bases between. This CDR3 spans 12 amino acids. The germline V gene has CDR1 PRHDT and CDR2 FYEKMQ (reference sequence). In DNA, the CDR3 is TGTGCCAGCAGCTTAAATGACCGCGGAGCTTTCTTT. Its protein product is CASSLNDRGAFF.

Note on this clonotype: Its ends do not fully match the called genes, so a read error is possible. This sequence joins TRBV3-1 and TRBJ2-5; either TRBD1 or TRBD2 may supply D (5 bases each). The CDR3 spans 17 residues. Germline CDR1 is LGHDT and CDR2 is YNNKEL (reference sequence). This CDR3 is CASSPHRGNKYQEAQYF. The DNA for the CDR3 is TGTGCCAGCAGCCCGCATCGGGGCAACAAGTACCAAGAGGCCCAGTACTTC.

This clonotype occurred a few times. The gene calls are TRBV9 and TRBJ2-2; 7 bases fit TRBD2. Germline V gives CDR1 SGDLS, CDR2 YYNGEE. This CDR3 has 16 residues. The V segment lost 0 bases and the J segment 0 bases; nucleotides outside the gene matches: 2. The CDR3 reads CASSVGGSANTGELFF. Here the CDR3 DNA reads TGTGCCAGCAGCGTAGGCGGGAGCGCGAACACCGGGGAGCTGTTTTTT. Combining the CDR3 with reference TRBV9 and TRBJ2-2 gives the whole variable domain DSGVTQTPKHLITATGQRVTLRCSPRSGDLSVYWYQQSLDQGLQFLIQYYNGEERAKGNILERFSAQQFPDLHSELNLSSLELGDSALYFCASSVGGSANTGELFFGEGSRLTVL.

This clonotype was observed many times. The chain's CDR3 is CASTNGPRGNQPQHF. The CDR3, as DNA: TGTGCCAGCACCAACGGACCGCGCGGCAATCAGCCCCAGCATTTT. V and J are TRBV6-2 or TRBV6-3 and TRBJ1-5, with unresolved D. V was pared by 7 bases and J by 2 bases, with 15 bases between. The CDR3 spans 15 residues. The germline CDR1 and CDR2 sequences are MNHEY and SVGEGT.

Concerning this clonotype itself: Germline and junction disagree at one end, which may indicate a read error. The V call is TRBV5-1, the J call TRBJ1-1; 7 bases match TRBD1. Germline loops: CDR1 SGHRS, CDR2 YFSETQ. This CDR3 is built from 14 residues. CDR3 DNA: TGCGCCAGCAGCTTGGACAGGGGAGCCACTGAAGCTCTCTTT. Translation gives CASSLDRGATEALF.

This clonotype was detected only once. The J gene is TRBJ2-2, the V gene TRBV25-1; either TRBD1 or TRBD2 may fit D (5 bases each). V lost 4 bases to trimming and J lost 1 base, with 16 bases between them. Germline values: CDR1 MGHDK, CDR2 SYGVNS. CDR3 size: 17 residues. This CDR3 reads CASSGRGLMLNTGELFF. CDR3 bases: TGTGCCAGCAGTGGCCGGGGCCTGATGTTGAACACCGGGGAGCTGTTTTTT.

In the case of this clonotype: In this CDR3 the conserved last residue, phenylalanine or tryptophan, is missing, so a read error is likely. The V gene is TRBV6-2 or TRBV6-3, the J gene TRBJ1-6, with no clear D. Trimming cost V 6 bases and J 9 bases, with 6 bases left between them. This CDR3 comprises 11 residues. The V gene's germline CDR1 is MNHEY and CDR2 SVGEGT. CDR3 loop: CASRTSSPLHS. The CDR3, as DNA: TGTGCCAGCAGGACTAGTTCACCCCTCCACTCT.

This clonotype was counted ten times or more. The V call is TRBV30, the J call TRBJ2-1, with D possibly matching TRBD1 (5 bases). CDR1 GTSNPN and CDR2 SVGIG come from the germline V gene (reference sequence). The V and J ends lost 0 bases and 8 bases respectively, with 8 bases between them. The CDR3 is 12 residues long. This CDR3 reads CAWSVQGYEQFF. The CDR3, as DNA: TGTGCCTGGAGTGTTCAGGGTTATGAGCAGTTCTTC.

The chain joins TRBV12-3 or TRBV12-4 to TRBJ2-1; no clear D gene. The CDR3 is made up of 14 amino acids. Trimming removed 6 bases from V and 9 bases from J, with 18 bases in between. CDR3 sequence (DNA): TGTGCCAGCAGGACTCCCGGCGAAGTAGGTGAGCAGTTCTTC. Translation gives CASRTPGEVGEQFF.

The table lists this clonotype with many counts. V and J are TRBV11-2 and TRBJ2-1, with TRBD2 as a possible D gene (5 bases). Germline V gene sequence: CDR1 SGHAT, CDR2 FQNNGV. This CDR3 contains 16 residues. Trimming took 2 bases from V and 0 from J, leaving 11 bases between them. The CDR3 is CASSLLRASSYNEQFF. The DNA for the CDR3 is TGTGCCAGCAGCTTATTGCGGGCAAGCTCCTACAATGAGCAGTTCTTC.

This clonotype was seen repeatedly, ten times or more. The chain employs TRBV14 and TRBJ2-3; D may correspond to TRBD1 or TRBD2 (5 bases each). Germline V gives CDR1 SGHDN, CDR2 FVKESK. The CDR3 has 16 amino acids. The V end was cut by 0 bases, the J end by 5 bases, with 15 bases between. CDR3 in DNA: TGTGCCAGCAGCCAAGAGGGACGCGGGCCGCAAGATACGCAGTATTTT. It yields the protein CASSQEGRGPQDTQYF.

This clonotype was detected ten times or more. The rearrangement uses TRBV12-3 or TRBV12-4 and TRBJ1-2, with D uncertain. Trimming stripped 3 bases from V and 4 bases from J, with 9 bases between. The length of the CDR3 is 13 residues. The CDR3 sequence is CASSFPGSYGYTF. DNA of the CDR3: TGTGCCAGCAGTTTCCCCGGTTCCTATGGCTACACCTTC.

In its sample, this clonotype was seen many times. The chain's CDR3 is CASIQRLAPYEQYF. The CDR3 DNA reads TGTGCCAGCATTCAGCGTCTGGCCCCCTACGAGCAGTACTTC. This chain connects TRBV6-1 to TRBJ2-7; D unresolved. Germline loops: CDR1 MNHNS, CDR2 SASEGT. CDR3 length equals 14 residues. V was cut by 7 bases and J by 2 bases, with 15 bases left in between.

This clonotype has a handful of counts. This chain links TRBV2 with TRBJ2-7; 10 nucleotides agree with TRBD1. Germline lookup yields CDR1 SNHLY and CDR2 FYNNEI. This CDR3 has 14 amino acids. J gave up 6 bases and V 7 bases, and 9 bases lay outside the gene matches. CDR3 sequence (DNA): TGTGCCAGCACCGGTGCGGGACAGGGGTCCGAGCAGTACTTC. Its protein is CASTGAGQGSEQYF.

To note about this clonotype: A junction boundary mismatches the germline segment, possibly from a read error. The J gene is TRBJ1-4, the V gene TRBV13; 9 bases line up with TRBD1. The CDR3 sequence is 17 residues long. The germline gives CDR1 PRHDT, CDR2 FYEKMQ (reference sequence). CDR3 coding DNA: TGTGTCAGCAGTTCGGTCCCGGGACAGGGATCTAATGAAAAACTGTTTTTT. It specifies CVSSSVPGQGSNEKLFF.